A single sample is the source of the 8 T cell receptor beta chains below, sequenced in a study of blood T cell repertoires in COVID-19. Profiling relied on immunoSEQ multiplex PCR, and the TCRdb table lists in-frame clones only, not all of them. The sample includes 120,000 or so clones, around two thirds of them seen just once. The source material was peripheral blood. The origin of the receptors is a woman aged 70-85 years with acute or convalescent COVID-19.

This chain connects TRBV9 to TRBJ1-1; D not resolved. From germline, CDR1 is SGDLS and CDR2 YYNGEE. This CDR3 region has 14 residues. Trimming cost V 0 bases and J 1 base, with 7 bases left between them. CDR3 nucleotides: TGTGCCAGCAGCGTAGTGGCGGAGAACACTGAAGCTTTCTTT. It is translated as CASSVVAENTEAFF.

V and J are TRBV14 and TRBJ2-7; no reliable D call. The germline CDR1 and CDR2 sequences are SGHDN and FVKESK. There are 13 residues in the CDR3. V was pared by 2 bases and J by 0 bases, with 5 bases between. The CDR3 DNA reads TGTGCCAGCAGCCAAACACACTCCTACGAGCAGTACTTC. Its protein product is CASSQTHSYEQYF. Filled out from reference TRBV14 and TRBJ2-7, the complete variable domain reads EAGVTQFPSHSVIEKGQTVTLRCDPISGHDNLYWYRRVMGKEIKFLLHFVKESKQDESGMPNNRFLAERTGGTYSTLKVQPAELEDSGVYFCASSQTHSYEQYFGPGTRLTVT.

The V gene is TRBV12-5, the J gene TRBJ2-5, with TRBD2 matching 12 bases. This CDR3 is built from 15 residues. Germline values: CDR1 LGHNT, CDR2 FRNRAP. Unmatched junction bases numbered 7, after V lost 6 bases and J lost 5 bases. The CDR3 loop reads CASGRRLAGEETQYF. The CDR3 coding sequence is TGTGCTAGTGGCCGGAGACTAGCGGGAGAGGAGACCCAGTACTTC.

The genes are TRBV23-1 and TRBJ2-1, with D possibly TRBD1 on 5 matching bases. TRBV23-1 qualifies as an ORF whose function is uncertain. CDR3 length: 15 residues. With 0 bases removed from V and 4 bases from J, the gap between germline ends came to 10 bases. The CDR3: CASSQSCAGYNEQFF. CDR3 nucleotides: TGCGCCAGCAGTCAATCGTGCGCAGGGTACAATGAGCAGTTCTTC.

V and J are TRBV19 and TRBJ1-2; a possible D gene is TRBD1 (6 bases). The CDR3 contains 13 residues. V lost 6 bases, J lost 6 bases, and 14 bases lay in between. Germline CDR1 LNHDA, CDR2 SQIVND (reference sequence). For the CDR3, the DNA is TGTGCCAGTAGAAACAGGGAGGGAGATGGCTACACCTTC. Translation gives CASRNREGDGYTF.

This chain links TRBV29-1 with TRBJ2-1, with 7 bases fitting TRBD2. The CDR3 has 13 amino acids. The germline CDR1 and CDR2 sequences are SQVTM and ANQGSEA. V was clipped by 6 bases and J by 4 bases; unmatched bases: 6. The CDR3 nucleotides are TGCAGCGTCGCCGGGACTACGTACAATGAGCAGTTCTTC. Its translation: CSVAGTTYNEQFF.

The chain couples TRBV3-1 (or the pseudogene TRBV3-2) to TRBJ2-1, with TRBD2 matching 9 bases. The CDR3 length is 15 residues. In germline, CDR1 is LGHDT, CDR2 YNNKEL (reference sequence). Unmatched junction bases numbered 8, after V lost 3 bases and J lost 8 bases. For the CDR3, the DNA is TGTGCCAGCAGCCAGCTTAGCGGGGGTAGGGATGAGCAGTTCTTC. This encodes CASSQLSGGRDEQFF.

This clone was seen only a few times. The chain combines TRBV5-4 with TRBJ1-2, with D perhaps TRBD1 (6 bases). The CDR3 is 14 amino acids. The V and J ends lost 4 bases and 3 bases respectively, with 13 bases between them. Per the germline V gene, CDR1 is SGHNT and CDR2 is YYREEE (reference sequence). This chain's CDR3 is CASSRYRDYYGYTF. The DNA for the CDR3 is TGTGCCAGCAGCCGTTACAGGGATTACTATGGCTACACCTTC.